This T cell receptor (beta chain) was documented in a study of cytomegalovirus exposure and HLA in healthy donors. This clone turned up a few times. Its matching antigen is unknown. Study results and caveats: The study put 150 or so TCR beta chains on its list as cytomegalovirus-associated. Upon later analysis, HLA-associated TCR beta chains proved more clonally expanded than other, equally common chains.

It was with 60 Vbeta and 13 Jbeta primers that the PCR ran. Using immunoSEQ multiplex PCR, the repertoire was profiled, and TCRdb retains in-frame clones only, with some absent. The data contain approximately 160,000 clones, around 80% of them singletons. CDR3 length equals 16 residues. V dropped 3 bases and J dropped 3; count of bases not matched to a gene: 4. In germline, CDR1 is LGHNA, CDR2 YSLEER. The receptor comes from a woman between 25 and 40 years old in good health and CMV-seropositive. Sequencing was done on a sample of PBMCs. The chain combines TRBV4-3 with TRBJ2-7, with TRBD2 matching 14 bases. DNA of the CDR3: TGCGCCAGCAGCCAGGGACTAGCGGGAGTTAGCTACGAGCAGTACTTC. As protein: CASSQGLAGVSYEQYF.